This TCR beta chain was identified during a study of T cells in Graves' hyperthyroidism and ophthalmopathy. This clonotype was seen ten or more times. The CDR3 length is 18 residues. V lost 5 bases, J lost 1 base, and 9 bases stayed unmatched. Every diagnosis used clinical symptoms, serum thyroxine and TRAb, thyroid ultrasound and orbital computed tomography. TCR beta CDR3 region amplification was performed from RNA transcripts. During a first-round RT-PCR of the TCR CDR3, the HTBI primer set was used. One entry per CDR3 protein results from TCRdb running MiXCR on the multiplex PCR reads. This table holds 600,000 or so distinct CDR3 sequences, more than 13% found once.

The clonotype comes from a woman aged 18-29 years with Graves' ophthalmopathy. J is TRBJ2-6 and V is TRBV12-3 or TRBV12-4; 9 nucleotides line up with TRBD1. Sequenced material: blood. CDR3 loop: CASSDPGQGFSGANVLTF. CDR3 DNA sequence: TGTGCCAGCAGTGACCCGGGACAGGGATTTTCTGGGGCCAACGTCCTGACTTTC.